This section outlines one T cell receptor (beta chain) sequence together with its context. Its antigen target is currently unknown. Within one base of it there is no much larger clone, and no base qualities were kept. The data stem from a study of blood T cell repertoires in COVID-19 (dated by TCRdb to 2020 to 2021). Notes on the research overall: Samples from collaborators originated in the United States, Italy and Spain and spanned both the acute and convalescent phases of COVID-19. The samples were drawn from two sources: the first 160 participants of the ongoing ImmuneRACE study, and 1,000 to 1,500 subjects contributed by 6 global collaborators. A freely available public database, intended as a resource for researchers studying the immune response to SARS-CoV-2, is where the repertoires were released. Where HLA class I and class II types were available, the types were taken from metadata supplied by the sample provider, not from assay-based typing. Sample metadata almost always included a de-identified subject ID, COVID-19 status, age in years and sex. Deeply sampled blood TCRbeta repertoires from subjects exposed to, actively infected with, or recovered from COVID-19 were included in the dataset. The prospective study material was composed of cDNA or gDNA derived from T cells, B-cell-depleted T cells, or PBMCs. Beyond this particular receptor, the publication reports: How much clinical and demographic metadata was included differed by source and by participant, and the metadata was provided uncurated.

In the prospective study, participants were about 18 to 95 years old, resided in around 25 geographic areas of the United States, and were enrolled through a virtual design. In the prospective study, participants were assigned to cohorts based on the clinical history participants reported in a screening survey and a study questionnaire. ImmuneRACE Cohort 3 recovered participants were defined by two consecutive negative NP/OP PCR tests, healthcare professional clearance, or symptom resolution. In the prospective study, whole blood, serum and a nasopharyngeal or oropharyngeal swab were collected from each participant by mobile phlebotomists. Prospective study participants could optionally give additional blood draws and questionnaires over an approximately 2-month period. Before DNA extraction, blood samples from the prospective study were shipped at room temperature or frozen. The CDR3, cysteine through phenylalanine, is 13 amino acids long. Only CDR3 DNA is held: 39 bases, read in frame from base 1. Cut back by 6 bases and 3 bases, the V and J ends lie 8 bases apart. Reading the germline V gene gives CDR1 MNHEY and CDR2 SVGAGI.

The immunoSEQ Assay, a bias-controlled multiplex PCR, was used to amplify TCRbeta CDR3 regions from genomic DNA. On the study's bioinformatics: The number of nucleated cells in each sample was estimated from the amplification of reference gene primers within the assay. To quantify the absolute abundance of each unique TCRbeta CDR3 rearrangement, sequence reads were collapsed and filtered. Productive Simpson clonality was computed per sample as the square root of Simpson's diversity index over productive rearrangements. TCRdb took this table from immuneACCESS and kept in-frame rearrangements with V and J called. Such tables lack part of the clones; where checked against another copy, unresolved V genes explain under half of the gap, and the rest is unexplained. D and trimming come from the DNA, and the V and J calls and clone size come from that table. The table for this sample lists 150,000 to 200,000 clones; over 75% of them were counted only once. 6% to 7.5% of the sample is taken by the ten largest.

Recombination joined TRBV6-5 with TRBJ1-4; a weak D assignment points to TRBD1 (5 bases agree). Sequencing used PBMCs or T cells enriched from blood (not recorded which). The receptor was derived from a woman in her forties or fifties who had recovered from COVID-19. The encoded CDR3 is CASRGRANEKLFF. The nucleotide sequence reads as follows: TGTGCCAGCAGGGGCAGGGCTAATGAAAAACTGTTTTTT.